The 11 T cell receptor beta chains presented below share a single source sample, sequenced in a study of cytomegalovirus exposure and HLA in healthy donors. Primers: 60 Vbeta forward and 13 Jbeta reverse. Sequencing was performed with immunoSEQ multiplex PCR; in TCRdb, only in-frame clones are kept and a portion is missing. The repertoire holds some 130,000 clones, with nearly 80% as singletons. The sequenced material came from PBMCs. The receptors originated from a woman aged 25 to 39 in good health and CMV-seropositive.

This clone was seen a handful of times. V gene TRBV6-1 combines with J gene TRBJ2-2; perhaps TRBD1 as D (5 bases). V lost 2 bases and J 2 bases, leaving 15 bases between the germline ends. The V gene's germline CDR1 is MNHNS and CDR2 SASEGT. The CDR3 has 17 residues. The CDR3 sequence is CASSERGDGHNTGELFF. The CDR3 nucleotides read TGTGCCAGCAGTGAAAGGGGCGATGGGCACAACACCGGGGAGCTGTTTTTT.

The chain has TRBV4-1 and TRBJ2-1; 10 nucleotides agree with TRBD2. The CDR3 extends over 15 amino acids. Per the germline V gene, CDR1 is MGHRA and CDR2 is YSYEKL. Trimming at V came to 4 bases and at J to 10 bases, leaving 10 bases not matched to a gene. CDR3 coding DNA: TGCGCCAGCAGCCCTAGGACTAGCGGAGACTGGGAGCAGTTCTTC. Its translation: CASSPRTSGDWEQFF.

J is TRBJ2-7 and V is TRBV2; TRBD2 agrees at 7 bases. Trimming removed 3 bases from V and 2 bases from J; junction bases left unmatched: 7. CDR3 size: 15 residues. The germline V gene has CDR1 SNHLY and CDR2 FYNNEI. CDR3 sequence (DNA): TGTGCCAGCAGTGATGGTGGACTAGACACCTACGAGCAGTACTTC. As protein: CASSDGGLDTYEQYF.

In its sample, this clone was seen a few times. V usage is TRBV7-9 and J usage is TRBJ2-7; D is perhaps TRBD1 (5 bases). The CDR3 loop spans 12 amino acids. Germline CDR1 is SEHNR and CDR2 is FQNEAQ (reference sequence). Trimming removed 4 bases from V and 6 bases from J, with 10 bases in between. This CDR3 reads CASSSQGFEQYF. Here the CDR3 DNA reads TGTGCCAGCAGCTCTCAGGGATTCGAGCAGTACTTC.

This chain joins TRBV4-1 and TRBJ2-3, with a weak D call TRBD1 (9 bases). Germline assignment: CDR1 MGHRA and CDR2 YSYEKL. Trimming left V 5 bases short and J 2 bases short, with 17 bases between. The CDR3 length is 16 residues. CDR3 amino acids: CASSSSGTGSTDTQYF. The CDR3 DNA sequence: TGCGCCAGCAGCAGTAGCGGGACAGGGTCCACAGATACGCAGTATTTT.

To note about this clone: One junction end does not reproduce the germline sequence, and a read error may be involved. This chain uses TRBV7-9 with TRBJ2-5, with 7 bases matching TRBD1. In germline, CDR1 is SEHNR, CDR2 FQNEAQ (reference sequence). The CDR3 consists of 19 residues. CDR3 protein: CSSSLVSGGPGLAQETQYF. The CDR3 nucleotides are TGTTCCAGCAGCTTAGTTTCAGGGGGTCCCGGTCTTGCGCAAGAGACCCAGTACTTC.

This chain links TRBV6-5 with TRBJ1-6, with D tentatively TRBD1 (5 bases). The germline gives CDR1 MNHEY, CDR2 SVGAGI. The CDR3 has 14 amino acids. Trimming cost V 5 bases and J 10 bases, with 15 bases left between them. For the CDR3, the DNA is TGTGCCAGCAGTCCCAGACAGAGCCCCTCACCCCTCCACTTT. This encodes CASSPRQSPSPLHF.

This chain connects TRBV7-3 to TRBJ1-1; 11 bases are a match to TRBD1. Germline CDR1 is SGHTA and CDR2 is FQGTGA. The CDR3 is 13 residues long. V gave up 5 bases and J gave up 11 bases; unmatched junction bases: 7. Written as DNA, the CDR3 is TGTGCCAGCAGCGCGGACAGGGGGCTACAGGCTTTCTTT. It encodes CASSADRGLQAFF.

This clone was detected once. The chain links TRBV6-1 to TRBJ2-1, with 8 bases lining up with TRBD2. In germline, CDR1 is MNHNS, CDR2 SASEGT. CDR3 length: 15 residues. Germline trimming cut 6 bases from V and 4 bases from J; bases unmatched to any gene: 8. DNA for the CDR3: TGTGCCAGCAGCGTGGATCGCGGGGGGTACAATGAGCAGTTCTTC. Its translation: CASSVDRGGYNEQFF.

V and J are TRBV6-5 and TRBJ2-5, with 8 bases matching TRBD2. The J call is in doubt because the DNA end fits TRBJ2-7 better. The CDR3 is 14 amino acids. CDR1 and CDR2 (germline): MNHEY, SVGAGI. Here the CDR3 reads CASSPGGARDEQYF. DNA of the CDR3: TGTGCCAGCAGCCCCGGGGGGGCTAGGGACGAGCAGTACTTC.

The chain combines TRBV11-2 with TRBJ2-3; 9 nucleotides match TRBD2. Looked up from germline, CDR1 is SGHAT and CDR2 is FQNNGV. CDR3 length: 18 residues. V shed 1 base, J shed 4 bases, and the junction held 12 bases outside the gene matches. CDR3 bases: TGTGCCAGCAGCTTAGTGGGGCCCCGCGGGGGGGTCCCAGATACGCAGTATTTT. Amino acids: CASSLVGPRGGVPDTQYF. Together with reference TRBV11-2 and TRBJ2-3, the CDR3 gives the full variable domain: EAGVAQSPRYKIIEKRQSVAFWCNPISGHATLYWYQQILGQGPKLLIQFQNNGVVDDSQLPKDRFSAERLKGVDSTLKIQPAKLEDSAVYLCASSLVGPRGGVPDTQYFGPGTRLTVL.